One and the same sample provided the 10 T cell receptor beta chains below, sequenced in a study of CD8 T cells in Susac syndrome. After extraction with the RNeasy kit, roughly 0.5 to 1 ug of the RNA was reverse transcribed using random hexamers. TCRdb used MiXCR to reprocess the immunoSEQ multiplex PCR reads, holding one entry per CDR3 protein. The sample carries around 160,000 distinct CDR3 sequences, approximately 94% recorded once. Sequencing used CD4+ T cells from PBMCs. These receptors all stem from a human donor with multiple sclerosis.

The chain recombines TRBV4-3 with TRBJ1-3; D perhaps matches TRBD1 (5 bases). Trimming pared 0 bases from V and 4 bases from J, leaving 10 bases between. Germline CDR1 LGHNA, CDR2 YSLEER. The CDR3 spans 15 residues. The CDR3 sequence: CASSQDAGLGNTIYF. The CDR3, as DNA: TGCGCCAGCAGCCAAGATGCAGGGCTCGGAAACACCATATATTTT.

The chain combines TRBV19 with TRBJ1-5, with 8 positions matching TRBD1. CDR1 and CDR2 (germline): LNHDA, SQIVND (reference sequence). Trimming took 9 bases from V and 8 from J; bases not matched to a gene: 15. There are 15 residues in the CDR3. Here the CDR3 DNA reads TGTGCCAGCCGTATGGGGACAGGAATGGAAAAGCCCCAGCATTTT. This translates into CASRMGTGMEKPQHF.

The chain employs TRBV10-3 and TRBJ2-2, with D perhaps TRBD1 or TRBD2 (6 bases each). V was cut by 0 bases and J by 8 bases, with 13 bases left in between. The CDR3 is made up of 15 amino acids. Germline-derived CDR1 and CDR2 are ENHRY and SYGVKD. The CDR3, as DNA: TGTGCCATCAGTGAGTCGTCGGGGGCGTTAGGGGAGCTGTTTTTT. It codes for CAISESSGALGELFF.

This sequence joins TRBV6-1 and TRBJ2-7; D may be TRBD1 or TRBD2 (5 bases each). V lost 7 bases and J lost 0, with 13 bases in between. The CDR3 is 14 residues long. The germline gives CDR1 MNHNS, CDR2 SASEGT. CDR3 amino acids: CASTRGSTSYEQYF. CDR3 bases: TGTGCCAGCACTCGGGGCTCCACCTCCTACGAGCAGTACTTC.

This clonotype was counted once. The V call is TRBV6-6, the J call TRBJ2-7; D is unclear. Trimming took off 0 bases at V and 7 bases at J, with 19 bases between the two ends. The CDR3 covers 16 residues. Germline V gene sequence: CDR1 MNHNY, CDR2 SVGAGI (reference sequence). DNA of the CDR3: TGTGCCAGCAGTTACTCGACTGGAGCCTATTTTGGGGAGCAGTACTTC. Amino acid sequence: CASSYSTGAYFGEQYF.

This clonotype has only a few counts. The chain couples TRBV25-1 to TRBJ1-1; 9 nucleotides match TRBD1. Germline lookup yields CDR1 MGHDK and CDR2 SYGVNS. CDR3 length: 14 residues. Trimming cost V 5 bases and J 5 bases; bases outside gene matches: 6. CDR3 DNA: TGTGCCAGCAGTTTGACAGGGGGAGAGACTGAAGCTTTCTTT. Translated: CASSLTGGETEAFF.

This clonotype was seen a single time. The V call is TRBV28, the J call TRBJ1-2, with unresolved D. This CDR3 is built from 12 residues. Germline V gene lookup returns CDR1 MDHEN and CDR2 SYDVKM. V lost 5 bases and J 5 bases, leaving 9 bases between the germline ends. The CDR3 region is CASSRAAYGYTF. In nucleotides, the CDR3 is TGTGCCAGCAGTCGGGCGGCATATGGCTACACCTTC.

This chain's CDR3 is CASSPAGAFYNEQFF. Here the CDR3 DNA reads TGTGCCAGCAGCCCAGCGGGGGCGTTCTACAATGAGCAGTTCTTC. This chain uses TRBV7-2 with TRBJ2-1, with TRBD2 identical over 8 bases. J gave up 3 bases and V 5 bases, and 6 bases lay outside the gene matches. Germline CDR1 and CDR2: SGHTA and FQGNSA. The CDR3 covers 15 residues. Drawing the rest from reference TRBV7-2 and TRBJ2-1, the complete variable domain is GAGVSQSPSNKVTEKGKDVELRCDPISGHTALYWYRQSLGQGLEFLIYFQGNSAPDKSGLPSDRFSAERTGGSVSTLTIQRTQQEDSAVYLCASSPAGAFYNEQFFGPGTRLTVL.

This clonotype was seen only a few times. The chain recombines TRBV10-3 with TRBJ2-7; 9 bases map to TRBD2. This CDR3 spans 13 amino acids. Trimming took 8 bases from V and 2 from J; bases not matched to a gene: 4. CDR1 is ENHRY, CDR2 SYGVKD, per germline. The CDR3 nucleotides are TGTGCCATCGCGCCTAGCGGGACCTACGAGCAGTACTTC. Its translation is CAIAPSGTYEQYF.

In DNA form, the CDR3 reads TGCAGTGCCATGAGGGGGGCCCCAAACTATGGCTACACCTTC. This gives the protein CSAMRGAPNYGYTF. This chain connects TRBV20-1 to TRBJ1-2; perhaps TRBD1 as D (6 bases). V lost 6 bases, J lost 2 bases, and 16 bases lay in between. The CDR3 extends over 14 amino acids. From germline, CDR1 is DFQATT and CDR2 SNEGSKA (reference sequence).